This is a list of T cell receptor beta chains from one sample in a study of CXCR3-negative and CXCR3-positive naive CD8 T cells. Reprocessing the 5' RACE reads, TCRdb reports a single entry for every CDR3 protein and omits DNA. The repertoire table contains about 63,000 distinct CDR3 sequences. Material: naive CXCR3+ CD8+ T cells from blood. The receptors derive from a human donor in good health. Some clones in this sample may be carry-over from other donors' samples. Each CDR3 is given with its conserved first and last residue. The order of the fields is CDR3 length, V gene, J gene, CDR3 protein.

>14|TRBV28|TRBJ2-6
CASSSGSGANVLTF
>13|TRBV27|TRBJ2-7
CASGLTGANEQYF
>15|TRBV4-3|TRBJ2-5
CASSQLGRLQETQYF
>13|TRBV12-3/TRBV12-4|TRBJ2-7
CASSLGGGGEQYF
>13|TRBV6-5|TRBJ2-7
CASRSGEVNEQYF
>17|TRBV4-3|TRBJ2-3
CASSQDRRTAKADTQYF
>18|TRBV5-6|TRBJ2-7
CASSLRGQLAGASYEQYF
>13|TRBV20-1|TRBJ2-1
CSARDLAHNEQFF
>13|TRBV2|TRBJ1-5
CASGPTWDQPQHF
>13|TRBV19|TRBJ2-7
CASSGTGHGEQYF
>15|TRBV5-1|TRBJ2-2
CASWDAFANTGELFF
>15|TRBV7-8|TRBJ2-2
CASSGEGVNTGELFF
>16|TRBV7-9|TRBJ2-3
CASIILAGGVGDTQYF
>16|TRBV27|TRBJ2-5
CASSLTPGGSPETQYF
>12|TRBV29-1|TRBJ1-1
CSVEGRGTEAFF
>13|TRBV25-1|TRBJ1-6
CAGGGFYNSPLHF
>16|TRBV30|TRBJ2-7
CAWSVTWTGGSYEQYF
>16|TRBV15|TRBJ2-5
CATSRFNHPGNETQYF
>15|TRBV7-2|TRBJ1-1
CASSPTTGGGTEAFF
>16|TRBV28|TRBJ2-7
CASSLYGTGGSYEQYF
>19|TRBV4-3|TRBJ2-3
CASSQDPYTGPLPRDTQYF
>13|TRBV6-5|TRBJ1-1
CASSSIPGDEAFF